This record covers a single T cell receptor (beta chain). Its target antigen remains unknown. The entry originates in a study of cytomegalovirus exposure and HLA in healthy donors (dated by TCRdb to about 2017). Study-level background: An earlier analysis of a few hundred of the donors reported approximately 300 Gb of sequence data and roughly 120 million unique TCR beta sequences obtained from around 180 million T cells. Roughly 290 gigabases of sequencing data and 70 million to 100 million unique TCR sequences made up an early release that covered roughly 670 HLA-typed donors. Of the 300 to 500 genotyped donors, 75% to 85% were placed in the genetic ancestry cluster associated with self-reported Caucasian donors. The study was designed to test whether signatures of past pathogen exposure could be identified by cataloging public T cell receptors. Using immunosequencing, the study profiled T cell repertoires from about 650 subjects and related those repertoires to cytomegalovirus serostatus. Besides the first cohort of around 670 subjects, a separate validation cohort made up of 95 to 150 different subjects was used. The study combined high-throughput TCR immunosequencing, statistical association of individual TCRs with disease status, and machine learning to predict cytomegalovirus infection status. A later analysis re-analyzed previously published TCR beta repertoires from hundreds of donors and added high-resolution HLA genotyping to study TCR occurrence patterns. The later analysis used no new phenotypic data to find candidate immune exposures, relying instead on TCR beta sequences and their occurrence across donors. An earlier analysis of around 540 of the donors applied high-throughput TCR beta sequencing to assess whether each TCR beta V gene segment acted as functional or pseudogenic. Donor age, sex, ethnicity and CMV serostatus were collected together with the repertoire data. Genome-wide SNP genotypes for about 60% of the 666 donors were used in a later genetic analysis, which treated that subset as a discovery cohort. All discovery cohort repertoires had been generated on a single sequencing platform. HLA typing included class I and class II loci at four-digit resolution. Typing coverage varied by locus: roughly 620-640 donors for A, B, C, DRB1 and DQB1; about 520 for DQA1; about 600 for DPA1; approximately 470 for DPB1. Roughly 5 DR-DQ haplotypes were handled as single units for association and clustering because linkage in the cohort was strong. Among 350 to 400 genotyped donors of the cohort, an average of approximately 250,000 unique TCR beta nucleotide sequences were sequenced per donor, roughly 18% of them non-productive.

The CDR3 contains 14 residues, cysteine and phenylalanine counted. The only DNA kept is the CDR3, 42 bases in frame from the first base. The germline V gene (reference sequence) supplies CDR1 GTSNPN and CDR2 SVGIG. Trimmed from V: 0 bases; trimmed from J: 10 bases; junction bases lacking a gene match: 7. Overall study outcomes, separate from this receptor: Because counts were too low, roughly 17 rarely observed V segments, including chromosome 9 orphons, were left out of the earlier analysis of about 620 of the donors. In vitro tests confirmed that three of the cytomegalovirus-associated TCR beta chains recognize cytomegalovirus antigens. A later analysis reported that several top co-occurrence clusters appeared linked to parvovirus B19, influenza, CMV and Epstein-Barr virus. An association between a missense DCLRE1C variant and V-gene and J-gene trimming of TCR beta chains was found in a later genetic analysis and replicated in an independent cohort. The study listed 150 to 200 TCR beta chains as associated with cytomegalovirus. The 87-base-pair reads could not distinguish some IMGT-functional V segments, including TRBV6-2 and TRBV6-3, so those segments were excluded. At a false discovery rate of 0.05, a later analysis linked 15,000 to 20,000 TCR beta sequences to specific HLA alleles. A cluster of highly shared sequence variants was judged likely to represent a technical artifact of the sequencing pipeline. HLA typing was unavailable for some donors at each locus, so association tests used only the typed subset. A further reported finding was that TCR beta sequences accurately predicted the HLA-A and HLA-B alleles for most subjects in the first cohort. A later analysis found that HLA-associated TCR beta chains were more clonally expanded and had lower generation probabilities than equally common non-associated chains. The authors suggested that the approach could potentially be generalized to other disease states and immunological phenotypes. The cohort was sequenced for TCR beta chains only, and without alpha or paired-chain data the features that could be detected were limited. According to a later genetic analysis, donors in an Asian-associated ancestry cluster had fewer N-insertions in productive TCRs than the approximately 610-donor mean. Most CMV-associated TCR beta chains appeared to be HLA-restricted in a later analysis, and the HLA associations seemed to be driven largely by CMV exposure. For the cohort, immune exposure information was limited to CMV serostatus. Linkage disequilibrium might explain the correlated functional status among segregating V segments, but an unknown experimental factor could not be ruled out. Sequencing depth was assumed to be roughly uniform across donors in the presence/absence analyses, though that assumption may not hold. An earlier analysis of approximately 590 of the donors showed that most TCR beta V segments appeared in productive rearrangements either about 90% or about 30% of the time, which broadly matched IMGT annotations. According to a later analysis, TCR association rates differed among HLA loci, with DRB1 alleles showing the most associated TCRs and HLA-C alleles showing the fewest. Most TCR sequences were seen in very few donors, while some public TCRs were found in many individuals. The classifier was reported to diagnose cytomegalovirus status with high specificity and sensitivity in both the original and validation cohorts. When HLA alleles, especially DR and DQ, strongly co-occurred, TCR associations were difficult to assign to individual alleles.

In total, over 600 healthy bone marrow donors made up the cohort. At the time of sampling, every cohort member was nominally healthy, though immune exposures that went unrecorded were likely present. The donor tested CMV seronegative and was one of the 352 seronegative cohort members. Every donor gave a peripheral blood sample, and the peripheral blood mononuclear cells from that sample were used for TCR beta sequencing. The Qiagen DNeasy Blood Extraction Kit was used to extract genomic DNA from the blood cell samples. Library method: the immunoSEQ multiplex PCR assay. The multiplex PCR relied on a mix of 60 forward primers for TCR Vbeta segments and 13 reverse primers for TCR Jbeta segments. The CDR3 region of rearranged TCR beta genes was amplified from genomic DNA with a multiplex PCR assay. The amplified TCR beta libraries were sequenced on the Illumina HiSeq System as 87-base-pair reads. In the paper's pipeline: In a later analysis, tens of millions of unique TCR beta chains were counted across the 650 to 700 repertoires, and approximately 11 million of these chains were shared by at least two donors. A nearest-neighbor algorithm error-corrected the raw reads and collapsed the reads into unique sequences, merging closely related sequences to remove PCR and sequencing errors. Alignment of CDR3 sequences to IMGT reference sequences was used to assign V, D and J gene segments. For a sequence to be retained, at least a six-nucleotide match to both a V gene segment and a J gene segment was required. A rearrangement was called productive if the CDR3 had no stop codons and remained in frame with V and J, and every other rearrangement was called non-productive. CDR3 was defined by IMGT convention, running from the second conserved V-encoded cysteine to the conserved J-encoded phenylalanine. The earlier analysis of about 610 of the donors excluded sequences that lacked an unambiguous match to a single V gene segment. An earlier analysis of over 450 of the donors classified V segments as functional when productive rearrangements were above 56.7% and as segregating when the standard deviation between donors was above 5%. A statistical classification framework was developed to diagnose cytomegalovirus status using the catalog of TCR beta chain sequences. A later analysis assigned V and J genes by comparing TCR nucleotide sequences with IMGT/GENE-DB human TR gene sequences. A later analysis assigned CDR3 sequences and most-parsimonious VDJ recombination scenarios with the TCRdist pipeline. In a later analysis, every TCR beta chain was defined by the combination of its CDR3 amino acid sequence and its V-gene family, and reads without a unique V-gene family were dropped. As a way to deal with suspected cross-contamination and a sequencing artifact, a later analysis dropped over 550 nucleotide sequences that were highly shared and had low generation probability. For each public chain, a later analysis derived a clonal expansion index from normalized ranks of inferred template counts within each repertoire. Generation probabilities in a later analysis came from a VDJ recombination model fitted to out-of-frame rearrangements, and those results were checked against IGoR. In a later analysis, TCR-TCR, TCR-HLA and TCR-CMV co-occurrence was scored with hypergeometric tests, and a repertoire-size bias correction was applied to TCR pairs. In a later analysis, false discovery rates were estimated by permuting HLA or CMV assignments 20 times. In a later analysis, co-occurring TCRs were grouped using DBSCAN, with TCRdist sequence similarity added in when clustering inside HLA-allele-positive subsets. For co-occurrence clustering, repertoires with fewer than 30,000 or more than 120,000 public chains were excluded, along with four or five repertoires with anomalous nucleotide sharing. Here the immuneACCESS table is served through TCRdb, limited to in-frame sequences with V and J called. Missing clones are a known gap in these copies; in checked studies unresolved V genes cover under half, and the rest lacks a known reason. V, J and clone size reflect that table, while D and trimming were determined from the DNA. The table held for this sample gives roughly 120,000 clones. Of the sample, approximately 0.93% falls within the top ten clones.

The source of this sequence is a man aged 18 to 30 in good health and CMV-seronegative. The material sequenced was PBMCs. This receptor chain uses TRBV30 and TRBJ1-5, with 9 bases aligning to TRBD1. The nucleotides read TGTGCCTGGAGTGTACAGGGGGCAGACCTCCCCCAGCATTTT. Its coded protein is CAWSVQGADLPQHF.